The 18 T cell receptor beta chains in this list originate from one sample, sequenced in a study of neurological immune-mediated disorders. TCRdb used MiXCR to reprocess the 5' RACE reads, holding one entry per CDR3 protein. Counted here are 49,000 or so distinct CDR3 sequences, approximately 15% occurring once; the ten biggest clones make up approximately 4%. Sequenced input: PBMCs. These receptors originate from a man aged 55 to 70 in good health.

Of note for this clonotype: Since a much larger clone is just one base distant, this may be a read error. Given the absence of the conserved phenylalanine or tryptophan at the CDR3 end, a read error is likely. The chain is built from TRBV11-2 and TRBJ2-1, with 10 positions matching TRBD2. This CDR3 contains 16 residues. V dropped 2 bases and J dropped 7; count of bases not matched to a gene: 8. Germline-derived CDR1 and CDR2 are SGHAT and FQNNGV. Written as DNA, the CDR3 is TGTGCCAGCAGCTTATACACTAGCGGGATCGCGAATGAGCAGTTCTTA. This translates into CASSLYTSGIANEQFL.

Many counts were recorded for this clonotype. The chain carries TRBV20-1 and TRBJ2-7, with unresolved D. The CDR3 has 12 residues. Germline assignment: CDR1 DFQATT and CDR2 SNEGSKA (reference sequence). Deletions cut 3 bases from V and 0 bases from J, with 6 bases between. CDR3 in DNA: TGCAGTGCTAGTGGCAGCTCCTACGAGCAGTACTTC. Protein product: CSASGSSYEQYF.

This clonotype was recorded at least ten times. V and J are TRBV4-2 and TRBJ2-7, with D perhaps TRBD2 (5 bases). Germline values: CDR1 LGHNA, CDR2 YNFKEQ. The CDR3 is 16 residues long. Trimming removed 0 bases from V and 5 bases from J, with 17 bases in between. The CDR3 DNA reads TGTGCCAGCAGCCAAGATCATCGGGGAGTCTGGAACGAGCAGTACTTC. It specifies CASSQDHRGVWNEQYF.

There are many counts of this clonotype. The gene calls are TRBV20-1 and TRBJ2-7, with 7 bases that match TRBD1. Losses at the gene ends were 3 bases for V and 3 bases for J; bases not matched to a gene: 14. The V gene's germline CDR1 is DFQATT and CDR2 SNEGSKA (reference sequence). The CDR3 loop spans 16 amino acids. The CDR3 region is CSASKWRQGSHYEQYF. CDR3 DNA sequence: TGCAGTGCTAGTAAATGGAGACAGGGCTCCCACTACGAGCAGTACTTC.

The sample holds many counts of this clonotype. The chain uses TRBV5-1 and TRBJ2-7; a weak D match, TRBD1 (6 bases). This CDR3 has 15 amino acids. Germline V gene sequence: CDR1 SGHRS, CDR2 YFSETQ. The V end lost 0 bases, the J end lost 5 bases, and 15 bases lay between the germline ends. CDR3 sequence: CASSLGTVRRDEQYF. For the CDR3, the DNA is TGCGCCAGCAGCTTGGGGACAGTACGGCGGGACGAGCAGTACTTC.

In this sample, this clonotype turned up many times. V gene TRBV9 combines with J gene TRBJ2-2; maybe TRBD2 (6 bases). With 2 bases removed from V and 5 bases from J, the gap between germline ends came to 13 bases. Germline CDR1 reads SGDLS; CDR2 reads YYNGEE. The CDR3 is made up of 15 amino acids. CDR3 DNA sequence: TGTGCCAGCAGCGTTTCCGGGAGTATAACCGGGGAGCTGTTTTTT. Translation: CASSVSGSITGELFF.

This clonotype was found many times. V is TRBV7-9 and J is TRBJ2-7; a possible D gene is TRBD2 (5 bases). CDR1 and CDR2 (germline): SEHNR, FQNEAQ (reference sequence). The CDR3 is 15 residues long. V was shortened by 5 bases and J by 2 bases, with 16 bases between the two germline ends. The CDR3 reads CASSHKEARAYEQYF. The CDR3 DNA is TGTGCCAGCAGCCACAAGGAAGCGCGGGCCTACGAGCAGTACTTC.

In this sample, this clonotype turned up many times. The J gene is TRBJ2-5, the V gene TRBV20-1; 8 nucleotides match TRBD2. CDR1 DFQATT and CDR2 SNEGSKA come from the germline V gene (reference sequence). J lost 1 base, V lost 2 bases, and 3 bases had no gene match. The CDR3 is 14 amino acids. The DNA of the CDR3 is TGCAGTGCTAGAAGCGGGAGTTCCCAAGAGACCCAGTACTTC. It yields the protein CSARSGSSQETQYF.

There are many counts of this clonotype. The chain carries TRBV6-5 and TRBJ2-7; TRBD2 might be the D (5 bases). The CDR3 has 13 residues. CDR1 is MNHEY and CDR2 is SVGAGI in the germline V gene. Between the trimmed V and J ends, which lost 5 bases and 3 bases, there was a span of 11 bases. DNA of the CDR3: TGTGCCAGCAGTGCAGCGGCGCTCTACGAGCAGTACTTC. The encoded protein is CASSAAALYEQYF.

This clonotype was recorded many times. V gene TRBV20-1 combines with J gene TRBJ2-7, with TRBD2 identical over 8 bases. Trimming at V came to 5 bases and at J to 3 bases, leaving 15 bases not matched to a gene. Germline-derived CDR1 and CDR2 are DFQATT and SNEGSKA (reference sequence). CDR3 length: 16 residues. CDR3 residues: CSARGGLGGRSYEQYF. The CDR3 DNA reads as TGCAGTGCTCGAGGAGGTCTCGGCGGGAGGAGCTACGAGCAGTACTTC.

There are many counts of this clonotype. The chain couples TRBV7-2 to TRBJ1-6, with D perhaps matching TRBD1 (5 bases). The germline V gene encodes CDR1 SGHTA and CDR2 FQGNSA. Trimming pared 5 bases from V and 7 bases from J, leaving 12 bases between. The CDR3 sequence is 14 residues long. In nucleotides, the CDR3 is TGTGCCAGCAGCCCTCGGGACTTCAATTCACCCCTCCACTTT. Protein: CASSPRDFNSPLHF.

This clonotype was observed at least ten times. CDR3 DNA: TGTGCCAGCAGTCTACAAAGCTCTGGGGCCAACGTCCTGACTTTC. It is translated as CASSLQSSGANVLTF. This chain links TRBV27 with TRBJ2-6, with D uncertain. From germline, CDR1 is MNHEY and CDR2 SMNVEV (reference sequence). The CDR3 covers 15 residues. The V end was cut by 5 bases, the J end by 0 bases, with 8 bases between.

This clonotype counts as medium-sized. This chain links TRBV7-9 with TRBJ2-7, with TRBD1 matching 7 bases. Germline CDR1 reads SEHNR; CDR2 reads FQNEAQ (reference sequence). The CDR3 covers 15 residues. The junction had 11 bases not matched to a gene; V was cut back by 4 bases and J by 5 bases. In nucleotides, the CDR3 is TGTGCCAGCAGCTCCCCCGTGTCAGGGGGTCACGAGCAGTACTTC. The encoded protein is CASSSPVSGGHEQYF.

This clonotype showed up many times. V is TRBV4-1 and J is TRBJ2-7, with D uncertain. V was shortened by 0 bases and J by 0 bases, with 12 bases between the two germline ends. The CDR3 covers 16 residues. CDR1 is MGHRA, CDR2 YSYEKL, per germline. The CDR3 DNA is TGCGCCAGCAGCCAAGATCCAGGACGGATCTCCTACGAGCAGTACTTC. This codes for CASSQDPGRISYEQYF.

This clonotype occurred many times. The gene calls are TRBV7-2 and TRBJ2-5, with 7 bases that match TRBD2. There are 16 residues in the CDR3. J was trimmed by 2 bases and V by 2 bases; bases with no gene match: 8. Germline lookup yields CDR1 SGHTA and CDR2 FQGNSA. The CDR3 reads CASSLFLGEGQETQYF. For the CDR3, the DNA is TGTGCCAGCAGCTTATTTCTGGGGGAGGGTCAAGAGACCCAGTACTTC.

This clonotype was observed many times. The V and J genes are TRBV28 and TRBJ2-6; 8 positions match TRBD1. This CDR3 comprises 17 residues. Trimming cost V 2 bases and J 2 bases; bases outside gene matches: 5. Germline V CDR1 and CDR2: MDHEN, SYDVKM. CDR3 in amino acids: CASSLGQGRAGANVLTF. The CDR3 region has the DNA TGTGCCAGCAGTTTAGGACAGGGTAGGGCTGGGGCCAACGTCCTGACTTTC. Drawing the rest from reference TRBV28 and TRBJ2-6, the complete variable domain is DVKVTQSSRYLVKRTGEKVFLECVQDMDHENMFWYRQDPGLGLRLIYFSYDVKMKEKGDIPEGYSVSREKKERFSLILESASTNQTSMYLCASSLGQGRAGANVLTFGAGSRLTVL.

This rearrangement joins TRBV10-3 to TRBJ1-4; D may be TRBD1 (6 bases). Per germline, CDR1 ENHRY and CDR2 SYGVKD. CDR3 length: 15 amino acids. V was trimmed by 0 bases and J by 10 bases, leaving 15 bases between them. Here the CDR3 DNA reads TGTGCCATCAGTGAGTCCCCGGGGGGCGGCGGAAAACTGTTTTTT. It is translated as CAISESPGGGGKLFF.

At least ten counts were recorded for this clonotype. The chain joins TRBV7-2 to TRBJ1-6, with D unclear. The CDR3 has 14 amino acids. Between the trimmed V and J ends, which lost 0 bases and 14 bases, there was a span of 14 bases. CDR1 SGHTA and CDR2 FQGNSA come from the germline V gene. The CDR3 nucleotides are TGTGCCAGCAGCTTAGCGTTAGAAAGGAGTACCCTCCACTTT. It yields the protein CASSLALERSTLHF.